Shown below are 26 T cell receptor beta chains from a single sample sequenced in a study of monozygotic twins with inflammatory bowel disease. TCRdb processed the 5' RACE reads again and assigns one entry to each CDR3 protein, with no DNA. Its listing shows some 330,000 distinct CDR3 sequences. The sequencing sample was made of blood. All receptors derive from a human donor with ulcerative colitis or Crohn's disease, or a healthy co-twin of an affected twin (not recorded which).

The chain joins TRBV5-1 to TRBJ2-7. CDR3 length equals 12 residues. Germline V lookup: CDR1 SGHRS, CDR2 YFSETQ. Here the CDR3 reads CASSLVAYEQYF.

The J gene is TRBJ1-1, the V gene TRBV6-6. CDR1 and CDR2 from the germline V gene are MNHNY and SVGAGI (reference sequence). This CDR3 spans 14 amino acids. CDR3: CASRTEGNLAEAFF.

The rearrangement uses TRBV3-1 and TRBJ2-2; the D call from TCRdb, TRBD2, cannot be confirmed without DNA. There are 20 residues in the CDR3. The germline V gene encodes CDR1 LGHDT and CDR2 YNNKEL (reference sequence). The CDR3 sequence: CASSRRMGLAGWFRTGELFF.

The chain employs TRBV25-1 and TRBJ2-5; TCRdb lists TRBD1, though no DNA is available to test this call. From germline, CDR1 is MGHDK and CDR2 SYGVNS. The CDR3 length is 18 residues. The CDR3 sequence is CASSPMKGGQGARETQYF.

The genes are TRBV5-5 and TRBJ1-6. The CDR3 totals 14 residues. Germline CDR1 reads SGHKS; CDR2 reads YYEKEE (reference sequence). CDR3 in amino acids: CASSSKWTPDALHF.

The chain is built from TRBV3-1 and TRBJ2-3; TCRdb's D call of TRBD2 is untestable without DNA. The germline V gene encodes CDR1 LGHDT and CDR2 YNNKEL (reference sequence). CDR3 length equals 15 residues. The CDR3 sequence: CASSRVSGLAMGKYF.

The CDR3 protein is CSVPGTLGNTIYF. The rearrangement uses TRBV29-1 and TRBJ1-3; TCRdb indicates TRBD1, and absent DNA this call remains unverified. Germline CDR1 reads SQVTM; CDR2 reads ANQGSEA. This CDR3 spans 13 amino acids.

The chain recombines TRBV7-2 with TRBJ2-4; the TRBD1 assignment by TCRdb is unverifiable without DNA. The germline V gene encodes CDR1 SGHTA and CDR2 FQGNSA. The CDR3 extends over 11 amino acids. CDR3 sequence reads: CASSTTGPRYF.

This CDR3 is CASSPLSLKTGHQETQYF. V gene TRBV12-3 or TRBV12-4 combines with J gene TRBJ2-5; absent DNA, TCRdb's TRBD1 call cannot be checked. The CDR3 contains 18 residues.

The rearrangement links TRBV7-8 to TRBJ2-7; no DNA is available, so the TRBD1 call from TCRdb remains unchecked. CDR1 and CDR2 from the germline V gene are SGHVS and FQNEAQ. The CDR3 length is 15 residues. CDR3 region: CASSSPLQGSYEQYF.

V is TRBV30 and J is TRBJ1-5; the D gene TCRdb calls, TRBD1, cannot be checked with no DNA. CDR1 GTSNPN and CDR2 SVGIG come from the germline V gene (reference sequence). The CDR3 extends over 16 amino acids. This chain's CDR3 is CAWSVSGGNSNQPQHF.

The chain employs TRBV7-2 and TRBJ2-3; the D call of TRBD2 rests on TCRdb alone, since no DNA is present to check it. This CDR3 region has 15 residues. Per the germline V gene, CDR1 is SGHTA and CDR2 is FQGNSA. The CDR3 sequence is CASALWERGADTQYF.

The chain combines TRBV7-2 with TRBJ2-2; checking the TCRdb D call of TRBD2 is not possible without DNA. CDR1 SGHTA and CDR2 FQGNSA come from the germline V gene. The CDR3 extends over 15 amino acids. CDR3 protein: CASSLGTSAPGELFF.

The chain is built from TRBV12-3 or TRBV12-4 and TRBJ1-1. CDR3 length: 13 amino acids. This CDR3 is CASSVSSNTEAFF.

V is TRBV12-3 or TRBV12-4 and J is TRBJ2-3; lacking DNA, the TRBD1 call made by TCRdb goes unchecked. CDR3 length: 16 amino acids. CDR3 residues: CASRLDRTGGTDTQYF.

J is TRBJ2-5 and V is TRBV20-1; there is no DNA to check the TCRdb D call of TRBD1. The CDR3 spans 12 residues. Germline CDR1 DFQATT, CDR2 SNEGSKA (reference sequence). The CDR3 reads CSLGGGLETQYF.

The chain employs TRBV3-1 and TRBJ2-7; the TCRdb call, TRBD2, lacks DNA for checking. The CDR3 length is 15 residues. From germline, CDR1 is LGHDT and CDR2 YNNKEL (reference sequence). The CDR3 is CASSQGSGGTYEQYF.

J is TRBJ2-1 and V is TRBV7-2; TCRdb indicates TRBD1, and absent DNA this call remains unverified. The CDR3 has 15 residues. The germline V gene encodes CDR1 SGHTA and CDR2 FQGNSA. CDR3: CASSLGGGVKNEQFF.

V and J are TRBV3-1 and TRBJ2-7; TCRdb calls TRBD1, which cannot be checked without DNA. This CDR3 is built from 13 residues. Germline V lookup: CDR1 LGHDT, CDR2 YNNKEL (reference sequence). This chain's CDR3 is CATGTKGNNEQYF.

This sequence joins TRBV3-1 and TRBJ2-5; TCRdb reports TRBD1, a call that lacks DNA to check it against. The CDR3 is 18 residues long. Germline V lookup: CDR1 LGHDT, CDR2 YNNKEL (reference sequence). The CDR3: CASSHRQGRFIRKETQYF.

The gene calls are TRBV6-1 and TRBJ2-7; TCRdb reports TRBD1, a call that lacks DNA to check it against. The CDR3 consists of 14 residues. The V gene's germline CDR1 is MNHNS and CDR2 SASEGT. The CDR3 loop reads CASSRDRSSYEQYF.

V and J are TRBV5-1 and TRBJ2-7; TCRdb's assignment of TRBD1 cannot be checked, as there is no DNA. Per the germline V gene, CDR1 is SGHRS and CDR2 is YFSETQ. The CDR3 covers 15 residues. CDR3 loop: CASSLSGDSGLEQYF.

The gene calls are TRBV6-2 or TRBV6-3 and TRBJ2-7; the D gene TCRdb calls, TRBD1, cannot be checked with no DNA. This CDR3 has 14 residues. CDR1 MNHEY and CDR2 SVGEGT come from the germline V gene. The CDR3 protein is CASNSRQGMYEQYF.

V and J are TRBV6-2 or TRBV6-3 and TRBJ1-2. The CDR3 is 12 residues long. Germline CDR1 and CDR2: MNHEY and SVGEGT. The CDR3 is CASILAAYGYTF.

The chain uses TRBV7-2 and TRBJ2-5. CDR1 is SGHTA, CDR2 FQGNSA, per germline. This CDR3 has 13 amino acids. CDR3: CASSRSILETQYF.

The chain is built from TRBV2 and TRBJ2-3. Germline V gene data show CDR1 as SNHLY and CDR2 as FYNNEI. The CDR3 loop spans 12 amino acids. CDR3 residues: CASRELSDTQYF. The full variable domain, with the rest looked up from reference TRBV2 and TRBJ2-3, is EPEVTQTPSHQVTQMGQEVILRCVPISNHLYFYWYRQILGQKVEFLVSFYNNEISEKSEIFDDQFSVERPDGSNFTLKIRSTKLEDSAMYFCASRELSDTQYFGPGTRLTVL.